The source of this T cell receptor beta chain is a study of T cells in Graves' hyperthyroidism and ophthalmopathy (dated by TCRdb to the late 2010s). Notes on the research overall: Peripheral blood samples were taken at initial diagnosis, before any treatment was given. To identify TCR V-J signatures that set the groups apart, the researchers used a discovery cohort of about a hundred patients, made up of 40 to 45 with Graves' ophthalmopathy and 55 to 65 with stable Graves' hyperthyroidism. Whether ophthalmopathy could be predicted prospectively was tested in an independent validation cohort made up of under 20 hyperthyroidism patients plus 17 patients who later progressed to ophthalmopathy. The 100 discovery patients were randomly split 7:3 into training and test sets. In addition, the study compared T-cell repertoires in thyroid tissue and in blood from about six Graves' hyperthyroidism patients. Following sampling, methimazole starting at 30 mg daily was given to hyperthyroidism patients, and high-dose intravenous methylprednisolone was given to ophthalmopathy patients. TCR Vbeta CDR3 sequencing of some 140 peripheral blood samples (over 40 ophthalmopathy, under 80 hyperthyroidism and roughly 17 progressor patients) is reported in the paper. Results and caveats for the whole study, not just this receptor: Most expanded thyroid clonotypes (frequency above 0.001) were also detected in blood, suggesting blood repertoires may reflect thyroid immune responses. A 13 V-J signature model separated ophthalmopathy from stable hyperthyroidism, with approximately 87% sensitivity and about 81% specificity in cross-validation and 80%/75% in testing. In validation, the model predicted progression to ophthalmopathy with over 65% sensitivity and around 72% specificity, a median of 6.5 months before onset. Sample size was not statistically predetermined, and investigators were not blinded to group allocation.

The TCR beta CDR3 regions were amplified from RNA transcripts. The first round of RT-PCR for the TCR CDR3 was performed with the HTBI primer set and the Qiagen OneStep RT-PCR kit. Libraries were constructed in a second round of multiplex PCR, after which size selection and purification were carried out. Libraries were sequenced paired-end with 100 bp reads on an Illumina HiSeq2000. The original pipeline was this. SOAPnuke was used to process the raw data, throwing out any read that contained adapters or uncalled bases, had a mean Phred below 15, or lacked an exact constant-primer or identifier match. COPE v1.2.5 was used to merge high-quality paired reads, and clonotypes were defined as unique nucleotide sequences. MiTCR v1.1 was used to align clonotypes to the IMGT TRBV, TRBD and TRBJ reference segments. The analysis included only V-J combinations with a frequency above 0.0001, which together covered more than 99% of the repertoires. The TCS score was defined as the ratio of F50 (clonal expansion) to E x V (chaos), calculated using BLOSUM62-based TCRdist between CDR3 peptides within each V-J. Welch's t-statistics and random forest reduced around 510 V-J features to 13, which were used in a naive Bayes classifier (R e1071). In TCRdb, the public reads were trimmed at Q25 with fastp and aligned with MiXCR, with productive beta chains retained. Rows are unified per CDR3 protein, each entry keeping the most common DNA and genes. The V and J calls were not made by the authors but by TCRdb's processing. The sample has fewer than 500,000 distinct CDR3 sequences on record, roughly 14% of them singletons. The top ten clones comprise 20% to 25% of the sample.

As for this clonotype: The antigen this receptor binds is unknown. This clone may be a read error of a much larger clone one base away.

The hyperthyroidism patients were between 18 and 65 years old and newly diagnosed, with a disease duration of less than 2 months. The study excluded patients with uncontrolled infections, other autoimmune diseases, pregnancy or lactation. Diagnoses relied on clinical symptoms, serum thyroxine and TRAb, thyroid ultrasound and orbital computed tomography. For progressor patients, blood was drawn at the first diagnosis of hyperthyroidism, before any ophthalmopathy symptoms had appeared. Ficoll-Paque density gradient centrifugation was used to isolate PBMCs from around 10 ml of fresh peripheral blood. Progressor patients were first diagnosed with Graves' hyperthyroidism and then developed ophthalmopathy during follow-up. Total RNA was extracted using Trizol reagent, and RNA quality was assessed on an Agilent 2100 Bioanalyzer. CDR1 and CDR2, per the germline V gene, are SGHTA and FQGNSA. Including cysteine and phenylalanine, the CDR3 has 12 amino acids. The only DNA kept is the CDR3, 36 bases in frame from the first base.

The specimen sequenced was blood. The chain is made from TRBV7-2 and TRBJ2-3; confidence is insufficient to name the D gene. Near its end, the DNA agrees better with TRBJ1-5, so the J call may be wrong. The TCR comes from a man under 40 with Graves' hyperthyroidism that later progressed to Graves' ophthalmopathy. The encoded CDR3 is CASSSSLDTQHF. Read as DNA, the sequence is TGTGCCAGCAGCTCGAGTCTGGATACGCAGCATTTT.